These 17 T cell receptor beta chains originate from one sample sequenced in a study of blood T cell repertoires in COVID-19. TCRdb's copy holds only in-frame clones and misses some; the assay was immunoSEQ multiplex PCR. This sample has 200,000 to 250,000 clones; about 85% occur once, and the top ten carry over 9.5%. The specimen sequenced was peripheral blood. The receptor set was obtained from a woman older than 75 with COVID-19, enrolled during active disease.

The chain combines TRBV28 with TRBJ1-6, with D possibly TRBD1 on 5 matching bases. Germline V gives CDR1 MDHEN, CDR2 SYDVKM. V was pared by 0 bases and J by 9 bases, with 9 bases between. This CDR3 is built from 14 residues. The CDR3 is CASSLWDISSPLHF. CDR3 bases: TGTGCCAGCAGTTTATGGGACATATCTTCACCCCTCCACTTT.

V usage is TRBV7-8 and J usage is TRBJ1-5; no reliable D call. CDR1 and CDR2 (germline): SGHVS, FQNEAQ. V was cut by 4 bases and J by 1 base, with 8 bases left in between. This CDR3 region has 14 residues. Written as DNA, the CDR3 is TGTGCCAGCAGCTCCGACGGGAGCAATCAGCCCCAGCATTTT. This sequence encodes CASSSDGSNQPQHF.

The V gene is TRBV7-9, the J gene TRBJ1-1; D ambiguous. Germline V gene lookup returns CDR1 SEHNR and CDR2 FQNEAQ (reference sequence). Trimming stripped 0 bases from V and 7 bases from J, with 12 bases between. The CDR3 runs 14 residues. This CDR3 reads CASSLAQSSVEAFF. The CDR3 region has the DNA TGTGCCAGCAGCTTAGCGCAGTCATCAGTTGAAGCTTTCTTT.

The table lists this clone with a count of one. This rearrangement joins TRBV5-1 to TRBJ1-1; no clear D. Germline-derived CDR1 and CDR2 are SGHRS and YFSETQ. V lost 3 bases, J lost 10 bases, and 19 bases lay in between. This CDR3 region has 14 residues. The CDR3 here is CASSWGERTGGAFF. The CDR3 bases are TGCGCCAGCAGCTGGGGAGAGCGAACCGGAGGAGCTTTCTTT.

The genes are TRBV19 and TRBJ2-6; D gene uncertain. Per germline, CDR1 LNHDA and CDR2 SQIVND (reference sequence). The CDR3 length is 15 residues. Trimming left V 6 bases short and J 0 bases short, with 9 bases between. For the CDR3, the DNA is TGTGCCAGTAGGAGCGCTGACTCTGGGGCCAACGTCCTGACTTTC. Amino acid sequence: CASRSADSGANVLTF. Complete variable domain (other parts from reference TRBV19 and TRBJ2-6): DGGITQSPKYLFRKEGQNVTLSCEQNLNHDAMYWYRQDPGQGLRLIYYSQIVNDFQKGDIAEGYSVSREKKESFPLTVTSAQKNPTAFYLCASRSADSGANVLTFGAGSRLTVL.

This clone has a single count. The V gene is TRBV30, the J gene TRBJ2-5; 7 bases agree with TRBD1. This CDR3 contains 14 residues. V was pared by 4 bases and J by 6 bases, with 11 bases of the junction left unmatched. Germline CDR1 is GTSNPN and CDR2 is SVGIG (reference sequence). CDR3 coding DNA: TGTGCCTGGACTCACGGGGACAGCAGACAGACCCAGTACTTC. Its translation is CAWTHGDSRQTQYF. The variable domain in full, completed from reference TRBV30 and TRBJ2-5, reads SQTIHQWPATLVQPVGSPLSLECTVEGTSNPNLYWYRQAAGRGLQLLFYSVGIGQISSEVPQNLSASRPQDRQFILSSKKLLLSDSGFYLCAWTHGDSRQTQYFGPGTRLLVL.

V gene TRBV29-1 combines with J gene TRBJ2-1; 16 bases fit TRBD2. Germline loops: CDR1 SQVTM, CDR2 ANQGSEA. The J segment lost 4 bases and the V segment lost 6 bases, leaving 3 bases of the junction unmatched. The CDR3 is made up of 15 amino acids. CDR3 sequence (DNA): TGCAGCGTAGGGACTAGCGGGGGGGCTTACAATGAGCAGTTCTTC. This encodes CSVGTSGGAYNEQFF.

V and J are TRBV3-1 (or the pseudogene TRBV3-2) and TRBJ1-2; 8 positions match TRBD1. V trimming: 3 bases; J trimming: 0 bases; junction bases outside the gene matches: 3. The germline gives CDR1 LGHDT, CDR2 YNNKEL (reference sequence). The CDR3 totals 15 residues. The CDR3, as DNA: TGTGCCAGCAGCCAGGGACAGGCCGCTAACTATGGCTACACCTTC. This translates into CASSQGQAANYGYTF.

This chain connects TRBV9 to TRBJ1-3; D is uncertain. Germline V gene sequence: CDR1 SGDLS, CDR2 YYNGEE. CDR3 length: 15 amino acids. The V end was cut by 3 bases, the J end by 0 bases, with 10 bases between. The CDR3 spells CASSAGAPSGNTIYF. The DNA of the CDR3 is TGTGCCAGCAGCGCGGGAGCCCCCTCTGGAAACACCATATATTTT.

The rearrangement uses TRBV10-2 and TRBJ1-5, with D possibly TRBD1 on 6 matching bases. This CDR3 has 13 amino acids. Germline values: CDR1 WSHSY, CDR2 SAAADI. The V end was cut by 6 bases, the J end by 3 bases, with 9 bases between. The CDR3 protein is CASSGQNNQPQHF. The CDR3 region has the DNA TGCGCCAGCAGCGGACAGAACAATCAGCCCCAGCATTTT.

The DNA for the CDR3 is TGTGCCAGCAGTTTAGGCCGGGAAACGAACACCGGGGAGCTGTTTTTT. Protein product: CASSLGRETNTGELFF. The rearrangement uses TRBV27 and TRBJ2-2, with a tentative D call TRBD2 (5 bases). Germline values: CDR1 MNHEY, CDR2 SMNVEV (reference sequence). CDR3 length equals 16 residues. V dropped 2 bases and J dropped 0 bases, with 10 bases sitting between them.

The CDR3: CASSPSGGDYNEQFF. CDR3 DNA sequence: TGTGCCAGCAGCCCAAGCGGGGGTGATTACAATGAGCAGTTCTTC. V is TRBV3-1 (or the pseudogene TRBV3-2) and J is TRBJ2-1; 8 positions agree with TRBD2. This CDR3 comprises 15 residues. V shed 4 bases and J 4 bases; nucleotides not matched to a gene: 6. The V gene's germline CDR1 is LGHDT and CDR2 YNNKEL (reference sequence).

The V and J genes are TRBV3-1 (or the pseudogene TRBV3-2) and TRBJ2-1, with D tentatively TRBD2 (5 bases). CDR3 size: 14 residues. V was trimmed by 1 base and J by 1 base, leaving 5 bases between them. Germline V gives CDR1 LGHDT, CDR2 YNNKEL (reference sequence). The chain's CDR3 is CASSQGESYNEQFF. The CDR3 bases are TGTGCCAGCAGCCAAGGGGAGTCCTACAATGAGCAGTTCTTC.

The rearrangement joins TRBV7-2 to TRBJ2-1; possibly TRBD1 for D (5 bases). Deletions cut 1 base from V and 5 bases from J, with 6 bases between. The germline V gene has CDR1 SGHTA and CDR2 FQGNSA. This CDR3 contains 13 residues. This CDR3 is CASSLDRNNEQFF. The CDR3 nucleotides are TGTGCCAGCAGCTTAGACAGGAACAATGAGCAGTTCTTC.

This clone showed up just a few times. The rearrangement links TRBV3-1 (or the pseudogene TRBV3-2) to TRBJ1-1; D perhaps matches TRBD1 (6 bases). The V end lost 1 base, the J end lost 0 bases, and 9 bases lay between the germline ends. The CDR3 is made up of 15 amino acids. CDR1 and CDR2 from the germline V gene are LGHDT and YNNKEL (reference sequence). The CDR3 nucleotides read TGTGCCAGCAGCCAAGTGCAGGGGATGAACACTGAAGCTTTCTTT. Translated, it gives CASSQVQGMNTEAFF.

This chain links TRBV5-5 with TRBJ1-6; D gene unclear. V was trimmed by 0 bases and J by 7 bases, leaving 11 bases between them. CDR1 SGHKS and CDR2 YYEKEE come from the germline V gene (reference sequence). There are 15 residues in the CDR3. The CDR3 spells CASSLAGLENSPLHF. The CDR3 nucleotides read TGTGCCAGCAGCTTGGCCGGGTTGGAGAATTCACCCCTCCACTTT.

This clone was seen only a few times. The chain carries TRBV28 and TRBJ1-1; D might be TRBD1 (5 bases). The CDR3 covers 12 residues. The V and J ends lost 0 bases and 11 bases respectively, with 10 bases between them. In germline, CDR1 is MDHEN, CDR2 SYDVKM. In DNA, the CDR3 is TGTGCCAGCAGTTTATGGCGGGGGTCGGCTTTCTTT. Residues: CASSLWRGSAFF.